Below are 5 T cell receptor beta chains sequenced from a single sample in a study of T cell changes during pregnancy in multiple sclerosis (dated by TCRdb to about 2019). The method was the immunoSEQ multiplex PCR assay. Imported from immuneACCESS, the table was reduced by TCRdb to in-frame sequences with V and J called. These copies leave out some clones; in studies compared against another copy, an unresolved V gene accounts for under half, and the cause of the remainder is not known. The sample records more than 25,000 clones, roughly 92% of which are singletons. In total, the top ten clones hold 0.6% to 0.75% of the sample. The starting material was CD4+ T cells from peripheral blood mononuclear cells, obtained in the first trimester of pregnancy. These receptor sequences come from a female donor with multiple sclerosis, enrolled in a pregnancy study.

The J gene is TRBJ2-7, the V gene TRBV5-4, with 9 bases lining up with TRBD1. Germline lookup yields CDR1 SGHNT and CDR2 YYREEE (reference sequence). J was trimmed by 4 bases and V by 9 bases; bases with no gene match: 11. CDR3 length: 14 amino acids. The DNA for the CDR3 is TGTGCCACCACGAATCGACAGGGGGGATACGAGCAGTACTTC. It yields the protein CATTNRQGGYEQYF.

The V gene is TRBV5-1, the J gene TRBJ1-2, with TRBD1 matching 7 bases. J was trimmed by 6 bases and V by 2 bases; bases with no gene match: 4. Germline CDR1 reads SGHRS; CDR2 reads YFSETQ. This CDR3 has 13 amino acids. The CDR3 here is CASSFDREDGYTF. As DNA, the CDR3 is TGCGCCAGCAGCTTCGACAGGGAGGATGGCTACACCTTC.

The CDR3 nucleotides read TGTGCCTATAGCGTAGGGGGGGACACCGGGGAGCTGTTTTTT. Translation gives CAYSVGGDTGELFF. V usage is TRBV30 and J usage is TRBJ2-2; a weak D match, TRBD2 (7 bases). The CDR3 has 14 amino acids. The germline V gene encodes CDR1 GTSNPN and CDR2 SVGIG (reference sequence). Trimming took 7 bases from V and 3 from J, leaving 15 bases between them.

V is TRBV2 and J is TRBJ2-7; TRBD1 agrees at 7 bases. CDR3 length: 16 amino acids. CDR1 is SNHLY, CDR2 FYNNEI, per germline. With V trimmed by 4 bases and J by 0 bases, 9 bases remained unmatched. CDR3 coding DNA: TGTGCCAGCAGTGGCCGGGACAGATTCACCTCCTACGAGCAGTACTTC. Translated: CASSGRDRFTSYEQYF.

The rearrangement joins TRBV9 to TRBJ1-1; D call uncertain. There are 14 residues in the CDR3. The V gene lost 0 bases and the J gene lost 0 bases, with 6 bases spanning the gap. Germline V gives CDR1 SGDLS, CDR2 YYNGEE. CDR3 in amino acids: CASSVAPVNTEAFF. Here the CDR3 DNA reads TGTGCCAGCAGCGTAGCCCCCGTGAACACTGAAGCTTTCTTT.